This T cell receptor beta chain stems from a study of post-analysis software for immune sequencing data. Study details: The courses of disease that were included comprised relapsing-remitting, secondary progressive and progressive-relapsing multiple sclerosis. Findings of the study overall: Compared with controls, patients showed significantly lower normalized Chao1 diversity. Controls showed lower frequencies than patients for several TRBV segments, and TRBV5-6, TRBV5-1 and TRBV20-1 were among these.

Notes on this clonotype: What it binds is unknown.

Prepared TCR beta cDNA libraries contained unique molecular identifiers. A population of roughly 0.9 to 11 million T cells gave rise to about half a million cDNA molecules. TCRdb itself ran the PCR reads through MiXCR, one entry per CDR3 protein. This repertoire shows approximately 570,000 distinct CDR3 sequences, about 44% found once; its top ten account for 1.7%. Germline CDR1 SEHNR, CDR2 FQNEAQ (reference sequence). The CDR3 contains 15 residues. Trimming took 1 base from V and 1 from J, leaving 5 bases between them. Sequencing was performed on blood. V is TRBV7-9 and J is TRBJ2-6; D gene ambiguous. The TCR comes from a girl between 5 and 17 years old with multiple sclerosis. In DNA form, the CDR3 reads TGTGCCAGCAGCTTAGTGAAATCTGGGGCCAACGTCCTGACTTTC. It encodes CASSLVKSGANVLTF.